The rows below give T cell receptor beta chains drawn from one sample of a study of cytomegalovirus exposure and HLA in healthy donors. Method: immunoSEQ multiplex PCR; TCRdb's copy keeps in-frame clones and lacks some. The sample yields fewer than 110,000 clones, 60% to 80% seen once. Sequenced: PBMCs. These receptor sequences come from a man aged 18 to 29 in good health and CMV-seronegative. CDR3s leave out the opening cysteine and the closing phenylalanine or tryptophan. Fields, in order: V gene, J gene, CDR3 protein.

>TRBV7-9|TRBJ2-7
ASSLSGGGHEQY
>TRBV19|TRBJ2-3
ASSPGTGGSDTQY
>TRBV5-4|TRBJ2-5
ASSHPGHRNPQY
>TRBV5-1|TRBJ2-5
ASSPGSQETQY
>TRBV9|TRBJ1-3
ASSVDGGENTIY
>TRBV6-5|TRBJ2-7
ASSHGQGARQH
>TRBV4-3|TRBJ2-5
ASSQERGGQETQY
>TRBV7-8|TRBJ2-5
ASSLVGQGSETQY
>TRBV19|TRBJ2-7
ASSIAAGASYEQY
>TRBV19|TRBJ1-1
ASSRLGAGNTEAF
>TRBV28|TRBJ1-5
ASSSRDFRQPQH
>TRBV19|TRBJ1-5
ASTKGQGARQPQH
>TRBV9|TRBJ1-2
ASSVAAGLNYGYT
>TRBV10-3|TRBJ1-1
AIRTGAGTTEAF
>TRBV7-2|TRBJ2-6
ASSPRDRGIGANVLT
>TRBV21-1|TRBJ2-5
ASSKGRRLETQY
>TRBV6-5|TRBJ1-1
ASSYLEKAEAF
>TRBV27|TRBJ2-7
ASSRPGQGVVEQY
>TRBV11-2|TRBJ2-3
ASSLGGADTQY
>TRBV6-1|TRBJ1-2
ASHLARLDGYT
>TRBV6-1|TRBJ2-5
ASSERGAQETQY
>TRBV6-6|TRBJ2-3
ASSYSPPGVDTQY
>TRBV5-1|TRBJ1-4
ASSTGANEKLF
>TRBV5-6|TRBJ2-5
ASSLDIPSEQY
>TRBV19|TRBJ1-1
ASSTGVNTEAF
>TRBV29-1|TRBJ2-7
SVFNSYEQY
>TRBV5-4|TRBJ2-1
ASSTEVSGGLNEQF
>TRBV6-4|TRBJ2-3
ASSDSVAGTDTQY
>TRBV5-1|TRBJ2-5
ASSPTRTGPETQY
>TRBV28|TRBJ2-3
ASSSTGTPPDTQY
>TRBV5-1|TRBJ2-7
ASSLDRYEQY
>TRBV4-2|TRBJ1-5
ASRAGTGGNQPQH
>TRBV18|TRBJ2-5
ASSRDRGLGETQY
>TRBV18|NA
ASSPQGLPYEQY
>TRBV6-5|TRBJ2-7
ASSPQGTFYEQY
>TRBV27|TRBJ2-7
ASQRSATAYEQY
>TRBV18|TRBJ1-1
ASSPLDSVLMNTEAF
>TRBV18|TRBJ2-2
ASSPLQIRGRTGELF